The subject of this entry is one TCR beta chain. Its antigen remains unknown. The sample originates from a study of T cell responses to AZD1222 COVID-19 vaccine. The study, taken as a whole, reports: Seropositivity was recorded at baseline in only six AZD1222 recipients. Reports indicate that nearly half of spike-specific TCRs are directed at unmutated variant regions.

Using immunoSEQ multiplex PCR, the repertoire was profiled, and TCRdb retains in-frame clones only, with some absent. Among 250,000 to 300,000 clones listed, approximately 94% were seen once. Sequences were derived from peripheral blood, sampled 28 days after the second AZD1222 dose. The clonotype was recovered from an adult who received the AZD1222 COVID-19 vaccine.

The CDR3 DNA follows: TGCAGCGTTCCAGGACTAGCGGGAGCCTACAATGAGCAGTTCTTC. Amino acids: CSVPGLAGAYNEQFF. This chain connects TRBV29-1 to TRBJ2-1; 13 bases match TRBD2. V was clipped by 5 bases and J by 2 bases; unmatched bases: 3. CDR1 SQVTM and CDR2 ANQGSEA come from the germline V gene. The CDR3 contains 15 residues.